This T cell receptor beta chain emerged from a study of cytotoxic CD8 clonotypes in ibrutinib-treated CLL. Study details: Patient counts were over 9 relapsed/refractory, about 15 treatment-naive and under 18 IGHV unmutated. Study-wide findings and caveats: Public clonotypes occurred uncommonly; on treatment, they contracted or remained stable. Exceeding age-matched healthy donors, baseline clonality also tracked the counts of circulating CD8+ T cells.

The intended depth for sequencing was 1 in 200,000 to 1 in 1 million T cells. Libraries were prepared by immunoSEQ multiplex PCR; TCRdb keeps only in-frame clonotypes and omits some of them. The repertoire holds about 300,000 clones, with less than 85% as singletons. The CDR3 has 15 residues. V was trimmed by 5 bases and J by 2 bases, leaving 16 bases between them. Per germline, CDR1 MNHNS and CDR2 SASEGT. A remark on this clone: Antigen: not known.

The chain uses TRBV6-1 and TRBJ2-7; perhaps D is TRBD1 or TRBD2 (6 bases each). The origin of this receptor is a human donor with chronic lymphocytic leukemia. The material sequenced was PBMCs, taken at disease progression, from a patient treated with ibrutinib. In DNA form, the CDR3 reads TGTGCCAGCAGTTTCGATGTCGGGGGCACCTACGAGCAGTACTTC. Its protein product is CASSFDVGGTYEQYF.